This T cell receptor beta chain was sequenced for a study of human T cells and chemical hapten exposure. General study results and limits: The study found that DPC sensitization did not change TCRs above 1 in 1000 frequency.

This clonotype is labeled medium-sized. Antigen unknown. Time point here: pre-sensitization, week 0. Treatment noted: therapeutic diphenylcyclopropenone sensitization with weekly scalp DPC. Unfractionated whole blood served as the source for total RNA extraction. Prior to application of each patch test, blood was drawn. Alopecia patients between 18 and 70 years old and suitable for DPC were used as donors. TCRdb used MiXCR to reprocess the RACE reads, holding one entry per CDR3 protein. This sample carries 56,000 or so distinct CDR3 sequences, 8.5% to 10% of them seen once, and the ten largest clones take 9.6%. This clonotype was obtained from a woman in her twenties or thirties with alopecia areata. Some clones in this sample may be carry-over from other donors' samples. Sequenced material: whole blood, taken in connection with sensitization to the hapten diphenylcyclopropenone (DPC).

CDR3 nucleotides: TGTGCCAGCAGTTACTTGGGACAGGGGGGTTCTGAAGCTTTCTTT. Translating gives CASSYLGQGGSEAFF. The chain links TRBV6-5 to TRBJ1-1; TRBD1 aligns across 11 bases. Unmatched junction bases numbered 4, after V lost 1 base and J lost 6 bases. The CDR3 has 15 amino acids. Germline V CDR1 and CDR2: MNHEY, SVGAGI.